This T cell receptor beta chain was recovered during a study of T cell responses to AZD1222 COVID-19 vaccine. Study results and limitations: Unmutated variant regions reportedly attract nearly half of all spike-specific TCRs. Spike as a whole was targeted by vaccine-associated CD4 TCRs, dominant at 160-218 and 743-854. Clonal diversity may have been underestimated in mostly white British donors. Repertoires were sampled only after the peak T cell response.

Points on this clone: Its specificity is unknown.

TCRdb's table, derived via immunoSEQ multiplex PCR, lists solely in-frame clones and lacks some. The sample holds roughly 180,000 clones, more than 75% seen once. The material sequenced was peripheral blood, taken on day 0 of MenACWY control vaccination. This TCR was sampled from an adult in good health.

The CDR3 is CASRGGQETQYF. The CDR3 coding sequence is TGTGCCAGCAGGGGGGGGCAAGAGACCCAGTACTTC. This sequence joins TRBV11-2 and TRBJ2-5; 7 nucleotides align to TRBD2. The CDR3 is made up of 12 amino acids. Trimming cost V 6 bases and J 2 bases; bases outside gene matches: 0. Germline V lookup: CDR1 SGHAT, CDR2 FQNNGV.